The present entry profiles one T cell receptor beta chain with its context. The sample is drawn from a study of control samples from healthy donors and cancer patients. There are 15 residues in the CDR3. Germline V gives CDR1 LNHDA, CDR2 SQIVND (reference sequence). The V gene end was trimmed by 3 bases and the J gene end by 4 bases; junction bases not matched to a gene: 1. Sequencing used immunoSEQ multiplex PCR; TCRdb keeps in-frame clones, though not all of them. The data hold approximately 150,000 clones, with about 91% observed a single time. The material sequenced was blood. This clonotype originated in a man aged 30 to 45 in good health. This sequence joins TRBV19 and TRBJ2-1; 12 nucleotides align to TRBD2. This CDR3 is CASSIGLAGYNEQFF. CDR3 nucleotide sequence: TGTGCCAGTAGTATCGGACTAGCGGGATACAATGAGCAGTTCTTC.